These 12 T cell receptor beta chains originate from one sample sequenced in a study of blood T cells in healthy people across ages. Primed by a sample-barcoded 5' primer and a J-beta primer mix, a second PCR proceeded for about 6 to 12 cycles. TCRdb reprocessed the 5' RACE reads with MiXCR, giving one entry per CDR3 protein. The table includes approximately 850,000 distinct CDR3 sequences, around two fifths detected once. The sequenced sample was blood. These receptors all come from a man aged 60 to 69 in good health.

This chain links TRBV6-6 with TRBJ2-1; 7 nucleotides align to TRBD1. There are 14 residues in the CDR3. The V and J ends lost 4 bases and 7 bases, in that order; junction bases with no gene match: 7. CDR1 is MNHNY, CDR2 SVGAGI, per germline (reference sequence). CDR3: CASSSQGTVNEQFF. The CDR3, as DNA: TGTGCCAGCAGTTCACAGGGGACAGTAAATGAGCAGTTCTTC.

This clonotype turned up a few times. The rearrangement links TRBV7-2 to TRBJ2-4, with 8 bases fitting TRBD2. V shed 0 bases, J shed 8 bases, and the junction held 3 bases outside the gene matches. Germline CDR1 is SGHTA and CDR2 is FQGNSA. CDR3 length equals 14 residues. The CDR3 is CASSLAGGLDIQYF. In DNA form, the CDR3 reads TGTGCCAGCAGCTTAGCAGGGGGACTAGACATTCAGTACTTC. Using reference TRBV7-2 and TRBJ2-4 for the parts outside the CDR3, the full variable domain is GAGVSQSPSNKVTEKGKDVELRCDPISGHTALYWYRQSLGQGLEFLIYFQGNSAPDKSGLPSDRFSAERTGGSVSTLTIQRTQQEDSAVYLCASSLAGGLDIQYFGAGTRLSVL.

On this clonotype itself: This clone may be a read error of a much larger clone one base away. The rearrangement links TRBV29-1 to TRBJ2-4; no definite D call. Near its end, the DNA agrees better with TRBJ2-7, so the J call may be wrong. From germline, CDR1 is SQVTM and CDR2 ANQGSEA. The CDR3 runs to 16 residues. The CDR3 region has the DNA TGCGGCGTTGAAGAGGAGACAACGAGACTTACCTACGAGCAGTACTTC. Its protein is CGVEEETTRLTYEQYF.

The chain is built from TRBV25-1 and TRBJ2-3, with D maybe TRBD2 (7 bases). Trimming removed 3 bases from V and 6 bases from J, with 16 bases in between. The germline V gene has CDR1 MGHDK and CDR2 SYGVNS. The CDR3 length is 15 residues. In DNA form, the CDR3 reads TGTGCCAGCAGTGATGAGAGGGGGGGCCGGGATACGCAGTATTTT. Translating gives CASSDERGGRDTQYF.

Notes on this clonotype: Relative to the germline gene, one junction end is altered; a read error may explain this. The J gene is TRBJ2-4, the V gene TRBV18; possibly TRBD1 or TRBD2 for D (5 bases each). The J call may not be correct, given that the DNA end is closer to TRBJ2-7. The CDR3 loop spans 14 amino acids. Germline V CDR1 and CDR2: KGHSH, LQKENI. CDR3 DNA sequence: TGTGCCAGCTCAATAGGGACGGTCTCCCACGAGCAGTACTTC. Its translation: CASSIGTVSHEQYF.

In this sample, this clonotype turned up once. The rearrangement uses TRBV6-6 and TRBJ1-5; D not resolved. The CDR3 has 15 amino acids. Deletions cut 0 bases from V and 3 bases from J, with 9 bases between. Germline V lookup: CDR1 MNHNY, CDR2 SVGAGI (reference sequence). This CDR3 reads CASSYSGSSNQPQHF. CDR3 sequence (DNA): TGTGCCAGCAGTTACTCGGGCAGCTCCAATCAGCCCCAGCATTTT.

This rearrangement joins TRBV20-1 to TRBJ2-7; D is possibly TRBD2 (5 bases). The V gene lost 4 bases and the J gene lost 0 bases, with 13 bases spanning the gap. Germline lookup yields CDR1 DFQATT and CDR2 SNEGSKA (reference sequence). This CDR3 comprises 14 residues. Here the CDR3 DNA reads TGCAGTGCTACCTGGACTCAATTCTCCTACGAGCAGTACTTC. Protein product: CSATWTQFSYEQYF.

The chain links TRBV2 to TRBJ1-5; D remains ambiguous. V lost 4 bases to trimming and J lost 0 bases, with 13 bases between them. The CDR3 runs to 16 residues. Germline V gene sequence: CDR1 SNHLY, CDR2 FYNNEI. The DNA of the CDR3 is TGTGCCAGCAGTGTAAGGGCAGTTGATAGCAATCAGCCCCAGCATTTT. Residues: CASSVRAVDSNQPQHF.

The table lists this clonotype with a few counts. The CDR3: CSARAHQTAADTQYF. CDR3 in DNA: TGCAGTGCTAGAGCTCACCAGACAGCCGCAGATACGCAGTATTTT. The chain couples TRBV20-1 to TRBJ2-3; D is possibly TRBD1 (5 bases). The CDR3 spans 15 residues. V was trimmed by 1 base and J by 4 bases, leaving 15 bases between them. From germline, CDR1 is DFQATT and CDR2 SNEGSKA (reference sequence).

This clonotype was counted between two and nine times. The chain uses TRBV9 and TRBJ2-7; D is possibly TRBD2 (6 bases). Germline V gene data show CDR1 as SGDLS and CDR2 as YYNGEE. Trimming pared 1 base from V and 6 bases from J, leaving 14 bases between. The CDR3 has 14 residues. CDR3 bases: TGTGCCAGCAGCGTAAGACTAGAGGGTAGCGAGCAGTACTTC. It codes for CASSVRLEGSEQYF.

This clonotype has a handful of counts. The CDR3 nucleotides are TGTGCTAGTGGTTCGACCTATGAGCAGTTCTTC. This gives the protein CASGSTYEQFF. The chain recombines TRBV12-5 with TRBJ2-1; the D is unclear. CDR1 is LGHNT, CDR2 FRNRAP, per germline. V was pared by 4 bases and J by 8 bases, with 6 bases between. This CDR3 contains 11 residues.

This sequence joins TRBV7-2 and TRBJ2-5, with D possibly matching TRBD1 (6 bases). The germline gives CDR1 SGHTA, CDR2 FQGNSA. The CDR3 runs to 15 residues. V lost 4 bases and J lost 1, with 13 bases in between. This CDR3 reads CASSSGQGPQETQYF. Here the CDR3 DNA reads TGTGCCAGCAGCTCCGGGCAGGGGCCCCAAGAGACCCAGTACTTC. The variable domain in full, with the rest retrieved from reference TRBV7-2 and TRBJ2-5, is GAGVSQSPSNKVTEKGKDVELRCDPISGHTALYWYRQSLGQGLEFLIYFQGNSAPDKSGLPSDRFSAERTGGSVSTLTIQRTQQEDSAVYLCASSSGQGPQETQYFGPGTRLLVL.